The 22 T cell receptor beta chains below all came from one sample that was sequenced in a study of chemoradiotherapy in HPV16-positive cancers. Here immunoSEQ multiplex PCR was the method, and the copy in TCRdb shows in-frame clones only, minus some. Of fewer than 1,400 clones listed, 85% are singletons. Material: tumor tissue, obtained from a patient who underwent chemoradiotherapy. These receptors were collected from a human donor with HPV-associated anogenital cancer.

V and J are TRBV11-3 and TRBJ2-2, with 8 bases lining up with TRBD2. J was trimmed by 4 bases and V by 5 bases; bases with no gene match: 3. This CDR3 region has 14 residues. CDR1 is SGHNT and CDR2 is YENEEA in the germline V gene. The CDR3 spells CASSRGGGTGELFF. The CDR3, as DNA: TGTGCCAGCAGCCGGGGGGGTGGCACCGGGGAGCTGTTTTTT.

This clone was detected only a few times. The rearrangement joins TRBV9 to TRBJ2-7, with TRBD2 identical over 10 bases. This CDR3 has 12 amino acids. The germline V gene encodes CDR1 SGDLS and CDR2 YYNGEE. This chain's CDR3 is CLKREGYYEQYF. The CDR3 DNA reads as TGTTTAAAGCGGGAGGGTTACTACGAGCAGTACTTC.

V gene TRBV7-2 combines with J gene TRBJ2-5, with D perhaps TRBD2 (6 bases). Trimming cost V 5 bases and J 2 bases, with 15 bases left between them. CDR1 SGHTA and CDR2 FQGNSA come from the germline V gene. The CDR3 extends over 15 amino acids. The CDR3 DNA follows: TGTGCCAGCAGCATGCTATCCGGGAGACAAGAGACCCAGTACTTC. As protein: CASSMLSGRQETQYF.

This chain links TRBV5-1 with TRBJ1-6, with D possibly being TRBD1 (5 bases). Germline V lookup: CDR1 SGHRS, CDR2 YFSETQ. Trimming removed 4 bases from V and 6 bases from J, with 14 bases in between. The CDR3 consists of 15 residues. Here the CDR3 DNA reads TGCGCCAGCAGCCCCGACGGGAGGGGTAATTCACCCCTCCACTTT. This sequence encodes CASSPDGRGNSPLHF. The variable domain in full, completed from reference TRBV5-1 and TRBJ1-6, reads KAGVTQTPRYLIKTRGQQVTLSCSPISGHRSVSWYQQTPGQGLQFLFEYFSETQRNKGNFPGRFSGRQFSNSRSEMNVSTLELGDSALYLCASSPDGRGNSPLHFGNGTRLTVT.

This sequence joins TRBV18 and TRBJ1-1; no definite D call. The CDR3 runs 16 residues. Trimming took off 2 bases at V and 5 bases at J, with 18 bases between the two ends. Germline CDR1 and CDR2: KGHSH and LQKENI. Here the CDR3 DNA reads TGTGCCAGCTCACCAATCTGGCAACCCGGGGATACTGAAGCTTTCTTT. Amino acids: CASSPIWQPGDTEAFF.

The CDR3 DNA reads TGCGCCAGCAGCCCCCAGGGCGGGGGGGAGACCCAGTACTTC. Translation gives CASSPQGGGETQYF. The V and J genes are TRBV5-1 and TRBJ2-5; TRBD2 matches at 8 bases. Germline values: CDR1 SGHRS, CDR2 YFSETQ. CDR3 length equals 14 residues. Trimming removed 4 bases from V and 5 bases from J; junction bases left unmatched: 7. Complete variable domain (other parts from reference TRBV5-1 and TRBJ2-5): KAGVTQTPRYLIKTRGQQVTLSCSPISGHRSVSWYQQTPGQGLQFLFEYFSETQRNKGNFPGRFSGRQFSNSRSEMNVSTLELGDSALYLCASSPQGGGETQYFGPGTRLLVL.

This clone was counted a single time. The chain employs TRBV6-5 and TRBJ1-6, with 8 nucleotides matching TRBD1. The V segment lost 5 bases and the J segment 10 bases; nucleotides outside the gene matches: 7. This CDR3 region has 14 residues. The germline CDR1 and CDR2 sequences are MNHEY and SVGAGI. The chain's CDR3 is CASSKGQGWSPLHF. The CDR3 DNA is TGTGCCAGCAGTAAAGGACAGGGATGGTCACCCCTCCACTTT.

This clone was seen a few times. This chain joins TRBV6-4 and TRBJ2-3, with D maybe TRBD2 (6 bases). Germline assignment: CDR1 MRHNA and CDR2 SNTAGT. The CDR3 extends over 15 amino acids. V lost 2 bases, J lost 4 bases, and 13 bases lay in between. This CDR3 is CASSDGAGSSDTQYF. CDR3 nucleotides: TGTGCCAGCAGTGACGGTGCGGGAAGTTCAGATACGCAGTATTTT.

The chain is built from TRBV18 and TRBJ2-1; TRBD1 is a possible D gene (7 bases). V gave up 4 bases and J gave up 5 bases, with 18 bases separating them. In germline, CDR1 is KGHSH, CDR2 LQKENI. The CDR3 is made up of 16 amino acids. CDR3 protein: CASSRQGGGVDNEQFF. CDR3 sequence (DNA): TGTGCCAGCTCACGACAGGGAGGCGGTGTGGACAATGAGCAGTTCTTC.

V usage is TRBV7-8 and J usage is TRBJ2-3; D is unclear. The CDR3 extends over 13 amino acids. V was trimmed by 5 bases and J by 1 base, leaving 7 bases between them. In germline, CDR1 is SGHVS, CDR2 FQNEAQ. CDR3 amino acids: CASSPRRTDTQYF. The CDR3 DNA reads as TGTGCCAGCAGCCCCCGGCGCACAGATACGCAGTATTTT.

This clone showed up just once. Here the CDR3 DNA reads TGTGCCAGCAGTGCAGATACGCAGTATTTT. It codes for CASSADTQYF. The chain carries TRBV2 and TRBJ2-3; no definite D call. V was clipped by 4 bases and J by 4 bases, with 0 bases between them. The CDR3 runs to 10 residues. CDR1 and CDR2 (germline): SNHLY, FYNNEI.

About this clone: Other DNA sequences of this sample code for an identical CDR3. The chain combines TRBV6-5 with TRBJ1-2; tentatively, D is TRBD1 (5 bases). The V and J ends lost 0 bases and 7 bases respectively, with 9 bases between them. The CDR3 extends over 13 amino acids. Germline CDR1 reads MNHEY; CDR2 reads SVGAGI. The CDR3 sequence is CASSYSGDSGYTF. The CDR3 DNA reads as TGTGCCAGCAGTTACTCAGGGGACTCTGGCTACACCTTC.

The chain recombines TRBV27 with TRBJ2-7, with 7 positions matching TRBD2. The germline CDR1 and CDR2 sequences are MNHEY and SMNVEV (reference sequence). The V gene end was trimmed by 5 bases and the J gene end by 1 base; junction bases not matched to a gene: 14. CDR3 length: 17 amino acids. DNA of the CDR3: TGTGCCAGCAGTCCCACATGGCTAGCGGAGATTTCCTACGAGCAGTACTTC. Protein product: CASSPTWLAEISYEQYF.

This clone was counted a single time. The chain employs TRBV18 and TRBJ2-5; D call uncertain. Germline V CDR1 and CDR2: KGHSH, LQKENI. The CDR3 spans 12 residues. V lost 2 bases and J lost 5, with 6 bases in between. The CDR3 DNA follows: TGTGCCAGCTCACCATCCGACGAGACCCAGTACTTC. The encoded protein is CASSPSDETQYF.

The genes are TRBV5-1 and TRBJ2-1; 7 bases line up with TRBD1. V trimming: 1 base; J trimming: 4 bases; junction bases outside the gene matches: 11. Germline V gene sequence: CDR1 SGHRS, CDR2 YFSETQ. The CDR3 covers 17 residues. As DNA, the CDR3 is TGCGCCAGCAGCTTGCCACTCGGACAGGCTCCATACAATGAGCAGTTCTTC. Translation gives CASSLPLGQAPYNEQFF.

The rearrangement joins TRBV2 to TRBJ1-2; tentative D call: TRBD1 (5 bases). Germline CDR1 is SNHLY and CDR2 is FYNNEI. Trimming took 1 base from V and 4 from J, leaving 13 bases between them. This CDR3 is 15 amino acids long. The DNA for the CDR3 is TGTGCCAGCAGTGAAGGGGGGGGTCGTTTCTATGGCTACACCTTC. Translation: CASSEGGGRFYGYTF.

The V call is TRBV4-3, the J call TRBJ1-4; tentative D call: TRBD1 (5 bases). CDR3 length: 16 residues. The V and J ends lost 1 base and 7 bases respectively, with 16 bases between them. The V gene's germline CDR1 is LGHNA and CDR2 YSLEER. The CDR3 nucleotides are TGCGCCAGCAGCCAAGCGCCCGGGGGGGGAAGTGAAAAACTGTTTTTT. It encodes CASSQAPGGGSEKLFF.

The V call is TRBV30, the J call TRBJ1-2, with a tentative D call TRBD1 (5 bases). The V gene's germline CDR1 is GTSNPN and CDR2 SVGIG (reference sequence). Between the trimmed V and J ends, which lost 4 bases and 4 bases, there was a span of 13 bases. The CDR3 is 13 residues long. The CDR3 sequence is CAWTPRGPYGYTF. The CDR3 DNA reads as TGTGCCTGGACTCCACGGGGACCCTATGGCTACACCTTC.

The chain combines TRBV6-6 with TRBJ2-1; 12 bases are shared with TRBD2. Trimming took 5 bases from V and 6 from J; bases not matched to a gene: 5. CDR1 and CDR2 from the germline V gene are MNHNY and SVGAGI (reference sequence). CDR3 length equals 15 residues. The CDR3 DNA reads TGTGCCAGCAGTCCTAGCGGGAGGGGCTCCAATGAGCAGTTCTTC. Protein: CASSPSGRGSNEQFF.

The chain joins TRBV6-5 to TRBJ2-7, with D possibly matching TRBD2 (5 bases). Trimming left V 6 bases short and J 2 bases short, with 14 bases between. The V gene's germline CDR1 is MNHEY and CDR2 SVGAGI. This CDR3 contains 14 residues. The CDR3 coding sequence is TGTGCCAGCAGACGAAGCGGTTCTGCCTACGAGCAGTACTTC. Protein: CASRRSGSAYEQYF.

The J gene is TRBJ1-1, the V gene TRBV21-1; the table calls TRBD1, which could not be checked here. TRBV21-1 is classified as a pseudogene. This CDR3 has 15 amino acids. CDR3 in amino acids: CASTFNRQQGTEAFF. The CDR3 region has the DNA TGTGCCAGCACCTTTAATCGACAGCAAGGCACTGAAGCTTTCTTT.

J is TRBJ1-1 and V is TRBV18; 9 bases are shared with TRBD1. The CDR3 length is 15 residues. With V trimmed by 5 bases and J by 7 bases, 11 bases remained unmatched. Germline CDR1 is KGHSH and CDR2 is LQKENI. This chain's CDR3 is CASSTRQGVAVEAFF. For the CDR3, the DNA is TGTGCCAGCTCAACTAGACAGGGGGTGGCCGTTGAAGCTTTCTTT.